The sequence of this T cell receptor beta chain was determined in a study of blood T cell repertoires in COVID-19. Whole-study context: The United States, Italy and Spain supplied acute and convalescent COVID-19 samples. Nucleic acid was either cDNA or gDNA, and it came from T cells, B-cell-depleted T cells, or PBMCs.

The CDR3 has 14 amino acids. Germline assignment: CDR1 GTSNPN and CDR2 SVGIG (reference sequence). V gave up 8 bases and J gave up 3 bases; unmatched junction bases: 8. Clones were sequenced by immunoSEQ multiplex PCR, and TCRdb holds only the in-frame ones, with some missing. The sample consists of 60,000 to 80,000 clones, 65% to 85% of them appearing once. The source of this sequence is a man aged 45-60 years with COVID-19, enrolled during active disease. The chain recombines TRBV30 with TRBJ2-2; 8 bases are a match to TRBD1. The specimen was peripheral blood. DNA for the CDR3: TGTGCCGGAGGCAGGGGGCAGCACACCGGGGAGCTGTTTTTT. This sequence encodes CAGGRGQHTGELFF.